This paragraph reports one T cell receptor beta chain. This CDR3 contains 13 residues. Germline-derived CDR1 and CDR2 are MDHEN and SYDVKM. V shed 6 bases, J shed 8 bases, and the junction held 5 bases outside the gene matches. The sample comes from a study of blood T cell repertoires in COVID-19. Across the whole study: Sources were T cells, B-cell-depleted T cells, or PBMCs; the material itself was cDNA or gDNA.

Under the authors' procedure: By means of reference gene primer amplification, nucleated cell counts were estimated. The assay was immunoSEQ multiplex PCR, and TCRdb's table has in-frame clones only and misses some. That table is the source of V, J and clone size, and D and trimming were worked out from the DNA. The sample shows approximately 320,000 clones, about nine tenths of them seen only once. Participant age was roughly 18 to 89 years, and participants resided in roughly 24 US areas. Two negative PCRs, clearance, or symptom resolution characterized the recovered Cohort 3 donors. The source is a woman under 30 who had recovered from COVID-19. Sequencing input: PBMCs or T cells enriched from blood (not recorded which). The rearrangement uses TRBV28 and TRBJ2-4, with 9 bases that match TRBD1. The CDR3 region has the DNA TGTGCCAGCAGCGGGACAGGGCGAGACATTCAGTACTTC. It is translated as CASSGTGRDIQYF.